This T cell receptor beta chain derives from a study of CD8 T cells in Susac syndrome. As to this clonotype: Its target is not known.

Study observations and caveats: Only a relatively small number of individuals were included in the TCR sequencing and HLA analysis.

The CDR3 covers 15 residues. The germline V and J ends were trimmed by 7 bases and 0 bases, with 13 bases remaining between them. The RNA input was about 0.45 to 1 ug, and it was reverse transcribed with random hexamers. The method of amplification for TCR beta CDR3 was immunoSEQ multiplex PCR, covering 54 Vbeta and 13 Jbeta. TCRdb re-analysed the immunoSEQ multiplex PCR reads in MiXCR, keeping a single row per CDR3 protein. The table includes around 160,000 distinct CDR3 sequences, just under 95% detected once. The sample consisted of CD4+ T cells from PBMCs. This chain connects TRBV12-3 or TRBV12-4 to TRBJ1-5, with D hard to call. The TCR sequence derives from a human donor in good health. CDR3 coding DNA: TGTGCCAGCAAAGCGGGCGGTGTTAGCAATCAGCCCCAGCATTTT. It yields the protein CASKAGGVSNQPQHF.